This T cell receptor beta chain was retrieved from a study of T cells after yellow fever vaccination. General study findings and limits: In post-booster samples, most primary-vaccination clones reappeared (approximately 96% CD4, roughly 90% CD8).

Template switching with 5'RACE generated the TCR cDNA and added a universal primer site and UMIs. TCRdb reprocessed the 5' RACE reads with MiXCR, giving one entry per CDR3 protein. The table has about 310,000 distinct CDR3 sequences, less than 4.5% seen once. With regard to this clonotype: The antigen is unknown.

This TCR derives from a man younger than 35 who received the YFV17D yellow fever vaccine. Sequencing was performed on PBMCs, taken on the day of the yellow fever booster vaccination.

The chain's CDR3 is CASSPVANYGYTF. CDR3 in DNA: TGTGCCAGCTCACCTGTGGCTAACTATGGCTACACCTTC. This chain links TRBV18 with TRBJ1-2; unclear D gene. V lost 3 bases and J lost 0, with 5 bases in between. The germline gives CDR1 KGHSH, CDR2 LQKENI. The CDR3 length is 13 residues. Complete variable domain (other parts from reference TRBV18 and TRBJ1-2): NAGVMQNPRHLVRRRGQEARLRCSPMKGHSHVYWYRQLPEEGLKFMVYLQKENIIDESGMPKERFSAEFPKEGPSILRIQQVVRGDSAAYFCASSPVANYGYTFGSGTRLTVV.